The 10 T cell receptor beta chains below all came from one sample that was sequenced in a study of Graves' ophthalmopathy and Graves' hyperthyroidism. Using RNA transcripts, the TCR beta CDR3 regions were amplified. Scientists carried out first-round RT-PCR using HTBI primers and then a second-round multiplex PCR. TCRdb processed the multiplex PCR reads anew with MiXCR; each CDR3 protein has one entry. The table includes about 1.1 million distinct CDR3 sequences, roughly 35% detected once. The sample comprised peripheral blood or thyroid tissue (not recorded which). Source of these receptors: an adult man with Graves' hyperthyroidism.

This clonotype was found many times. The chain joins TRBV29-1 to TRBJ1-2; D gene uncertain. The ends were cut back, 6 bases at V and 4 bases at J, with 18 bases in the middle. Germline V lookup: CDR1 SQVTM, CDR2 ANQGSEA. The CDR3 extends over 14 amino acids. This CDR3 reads CSVDRHSGPYGYTF. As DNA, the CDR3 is TGCAGCGTCGATAGACATAGCGGCCCCTATGGCTACACCTTC.

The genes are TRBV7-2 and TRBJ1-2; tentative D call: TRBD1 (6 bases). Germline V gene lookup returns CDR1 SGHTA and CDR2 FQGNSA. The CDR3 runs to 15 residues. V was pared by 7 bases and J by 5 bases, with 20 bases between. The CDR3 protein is CASTEGGGEGYGYTF. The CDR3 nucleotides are TGTGCCAGCACCGAGGGGGGGGGCGAAGGTTATGGCTACACCTTC.

The CDR3 nucleotides are TGCAGTGCTAGGGCCGGGACAGGGTCGCGCGAGCAGTACTTC. It translates to CSARAGTGSREQYF. The V gene is TRBV20-1, the J gene TRBJ2-7; TRBD1 aligns across 9 bases. The CDR3 has 14 residues. J gave up 6 bases and V 3 bases, and 9 bases lay outside the gene matches. Germline V gene lookup returns CDR1 DFQATT and CDR2 SNEGSKA (reference sequence).

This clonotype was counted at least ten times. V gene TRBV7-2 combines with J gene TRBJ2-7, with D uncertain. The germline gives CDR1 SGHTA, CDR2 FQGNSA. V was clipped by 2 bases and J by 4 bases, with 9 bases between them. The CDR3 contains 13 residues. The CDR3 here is CASSLSSPYEQYF. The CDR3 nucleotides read TGTGCCAGCAGCTTAAGTAGTCCTTACGAGCAGTACTTC.

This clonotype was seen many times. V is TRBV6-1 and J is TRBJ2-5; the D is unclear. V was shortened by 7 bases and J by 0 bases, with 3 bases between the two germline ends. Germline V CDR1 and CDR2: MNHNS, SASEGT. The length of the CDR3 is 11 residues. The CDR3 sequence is CASTNQETQYF. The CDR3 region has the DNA TGTGCCAGCACAAACCAAGAGACCCAGTACTTC.

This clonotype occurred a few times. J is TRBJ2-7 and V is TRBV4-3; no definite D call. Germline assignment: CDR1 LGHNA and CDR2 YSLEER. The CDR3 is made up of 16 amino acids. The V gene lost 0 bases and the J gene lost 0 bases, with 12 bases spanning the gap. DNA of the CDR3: TGCGCCAGCAGCCAAGAAGGGTTTCAGGACTCCTACGAGCAGTACTTC. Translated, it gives CASSQEGFQDSYEQYF.

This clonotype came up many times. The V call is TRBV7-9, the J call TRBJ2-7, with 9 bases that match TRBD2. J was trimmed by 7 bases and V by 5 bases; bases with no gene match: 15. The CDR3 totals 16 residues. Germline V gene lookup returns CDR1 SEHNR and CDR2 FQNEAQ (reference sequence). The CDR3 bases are TGTGCCAGCAGCACTCCTCTCGCGGGGGGGCCGAGGGAGCAGTACTTC. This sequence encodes CASSTPLAGGPREQYF.

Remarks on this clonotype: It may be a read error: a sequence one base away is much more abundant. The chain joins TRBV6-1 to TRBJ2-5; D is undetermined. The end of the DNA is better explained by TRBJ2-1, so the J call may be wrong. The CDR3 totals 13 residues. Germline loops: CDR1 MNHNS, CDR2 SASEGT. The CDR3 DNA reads TGTGCCAGCAGTTCCCACGGGCGAGAGACCCAGTTCTTC. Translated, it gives CASSSHGRETQFF.

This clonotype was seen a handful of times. CDR3 sequence (DNA): TGTGCCAGCAGCTTAGGGGGGGAGCGGGGGAAGACCCAGTACTTC. Translation: CASSLGGERGKTQYF. The chain has TRBV7-2 and TRBJ2-5; 8 nucleotides match TRBD2. Trimming removed 1 base from V and 6 bases from J; junction bases left unmatched: 7. The germline V gene encodes CDR1 SGHTA and CDR2 FQGNSA. The CDR3 totals 15 residues.

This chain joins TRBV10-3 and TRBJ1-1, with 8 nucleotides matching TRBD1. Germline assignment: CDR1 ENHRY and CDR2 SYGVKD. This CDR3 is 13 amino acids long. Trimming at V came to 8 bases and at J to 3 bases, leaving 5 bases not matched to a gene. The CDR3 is CAIAQGAHTEAFF. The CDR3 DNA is TGTGCCATCGCGCAGGGGGCGCACACTGAAGCTTTCTTT.